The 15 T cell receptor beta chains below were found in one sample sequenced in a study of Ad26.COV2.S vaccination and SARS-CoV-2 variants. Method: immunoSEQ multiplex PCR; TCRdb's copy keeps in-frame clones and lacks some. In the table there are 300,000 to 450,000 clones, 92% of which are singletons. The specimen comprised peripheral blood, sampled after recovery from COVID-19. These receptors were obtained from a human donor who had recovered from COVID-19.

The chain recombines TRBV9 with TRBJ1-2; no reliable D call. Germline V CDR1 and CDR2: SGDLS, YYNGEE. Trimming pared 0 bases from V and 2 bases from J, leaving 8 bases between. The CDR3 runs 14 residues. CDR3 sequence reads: CASSVAGENYGYTF. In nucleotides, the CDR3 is TGTGCCAGCAGCGTAGCGGGTGAAAACTATGGCTACACCTTC.

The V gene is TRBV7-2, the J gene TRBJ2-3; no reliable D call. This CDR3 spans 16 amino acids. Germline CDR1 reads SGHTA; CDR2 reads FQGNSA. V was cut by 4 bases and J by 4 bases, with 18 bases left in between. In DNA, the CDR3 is TGTGCCAGCAGCTCCAGGTCTGTTCGAGGAGCAGATACGCAGTATTTT. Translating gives CASSSRSVRGADTQYF.

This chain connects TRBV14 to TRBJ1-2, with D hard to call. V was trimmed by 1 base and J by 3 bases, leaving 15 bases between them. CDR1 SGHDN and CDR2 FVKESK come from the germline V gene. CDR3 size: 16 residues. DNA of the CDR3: TGTGCCAGCAGCCAAGCCACGGACGCAGTTTACTATGGCTACACCTTC. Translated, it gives CASSQATDAVYYGYTF.

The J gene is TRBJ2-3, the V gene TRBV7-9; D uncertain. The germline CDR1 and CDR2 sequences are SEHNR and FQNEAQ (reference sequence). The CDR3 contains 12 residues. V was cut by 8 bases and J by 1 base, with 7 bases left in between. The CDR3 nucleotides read TGTGCCAGCGGTGCGGGCACAGATACGCAGTATTTT. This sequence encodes CASGAGTDTQYF.

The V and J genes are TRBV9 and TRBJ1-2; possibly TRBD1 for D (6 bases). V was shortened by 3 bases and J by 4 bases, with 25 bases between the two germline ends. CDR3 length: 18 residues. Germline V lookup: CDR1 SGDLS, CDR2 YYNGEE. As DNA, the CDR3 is TGTGCCAGCAGCGGCGAAGGGGGGGGACGCAATCCGCGCTATGGCTACACCTTC. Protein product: CASSGEGGGRNPRYGYTF. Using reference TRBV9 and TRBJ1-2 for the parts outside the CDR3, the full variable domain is DSGVTQTPKHLITATGQRVTLRCSPRSGDLSVYWYQQSLDQGLQFLIQYYNGEERAKGNILERFSAQQFPDLHSELNLSSLELGDSALYFCASSGEGGGRNPRYGYTFGSGTRLTVV.

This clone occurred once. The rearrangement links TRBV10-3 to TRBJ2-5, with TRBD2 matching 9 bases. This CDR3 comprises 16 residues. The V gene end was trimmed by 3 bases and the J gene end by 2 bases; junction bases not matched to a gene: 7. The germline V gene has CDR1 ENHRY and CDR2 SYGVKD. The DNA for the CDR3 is TGTGCCATCAGTGAAGGGCTAGCGGGGTATCAAGAGACCCAGTACTTC. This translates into CAISEGLAGYQETQYF.

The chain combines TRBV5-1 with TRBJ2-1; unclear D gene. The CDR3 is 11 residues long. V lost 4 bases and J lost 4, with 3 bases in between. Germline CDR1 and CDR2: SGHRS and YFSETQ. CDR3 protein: CASSEYNEQFF. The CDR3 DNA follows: TGCGCCAGCAGCGAATACAATGAGCAGTTCTTC. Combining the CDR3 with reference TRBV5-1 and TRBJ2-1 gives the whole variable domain KAGVTQTPRYLIKTRGQQVTLSCSPISGHRSVSWYQQTPGQGLQFLFEYFSETQRNKGNFPGRFSGRQFSNSRSEMNVSTLELGDSALYLCASSEYNEQFFGPGTRLTVL.

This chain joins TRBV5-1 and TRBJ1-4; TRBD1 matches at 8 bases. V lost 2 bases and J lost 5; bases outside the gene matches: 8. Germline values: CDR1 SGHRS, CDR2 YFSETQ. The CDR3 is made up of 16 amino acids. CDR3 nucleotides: TGCGCCAGCAGCTTAGATTTGACAGGGGAGAATGAAAAACTGTTTTTT. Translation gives CASSLDLTGENEKLFF.

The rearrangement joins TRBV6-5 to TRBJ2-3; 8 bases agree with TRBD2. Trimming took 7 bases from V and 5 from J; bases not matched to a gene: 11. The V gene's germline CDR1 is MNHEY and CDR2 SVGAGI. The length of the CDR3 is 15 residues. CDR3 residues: CASNIGGGGGDTQYF. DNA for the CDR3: TGTGCCAGCAATATCGGGGGGGGAGGTGGAGATACGCAGTATTTT.

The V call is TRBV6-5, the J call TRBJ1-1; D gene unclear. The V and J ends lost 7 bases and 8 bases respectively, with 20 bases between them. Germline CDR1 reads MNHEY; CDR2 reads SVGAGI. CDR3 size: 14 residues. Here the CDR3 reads CASTVRPPKSEAFF. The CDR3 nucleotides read TGTGCCAGCACCGTGCGACCCCCGAAATCGGAAGCTTTCTTT.

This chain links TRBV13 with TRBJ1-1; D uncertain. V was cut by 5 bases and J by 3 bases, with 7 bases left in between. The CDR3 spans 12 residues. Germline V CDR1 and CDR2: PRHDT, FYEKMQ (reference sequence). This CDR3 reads CASSAGDTEAFF. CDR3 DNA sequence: TGTGCCAGCAGCGCGGGTGACACTGAAGCTTTCTTT.

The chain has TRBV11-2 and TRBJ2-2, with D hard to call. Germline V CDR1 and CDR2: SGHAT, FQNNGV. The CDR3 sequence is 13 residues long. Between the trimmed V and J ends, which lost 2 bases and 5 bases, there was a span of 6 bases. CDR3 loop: CASSLWVTGELFF. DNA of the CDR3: TGTGCCAGCAGCTTATGGGTTACCGGGGAGCTGTTTTTT.

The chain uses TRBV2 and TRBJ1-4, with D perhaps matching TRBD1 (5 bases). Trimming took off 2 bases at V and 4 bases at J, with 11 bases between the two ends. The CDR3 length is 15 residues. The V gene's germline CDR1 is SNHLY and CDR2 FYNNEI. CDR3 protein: CASSELRGNNEKLFF. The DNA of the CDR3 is TGTGCCAGCAGTGAACTGAGGGGAAATAATGAAAAACTGTTTTTT.

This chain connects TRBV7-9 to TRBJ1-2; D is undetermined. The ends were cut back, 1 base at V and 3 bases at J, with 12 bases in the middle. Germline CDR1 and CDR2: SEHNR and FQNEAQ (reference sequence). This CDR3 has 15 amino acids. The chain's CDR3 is CASSLGPDGHYGYTF. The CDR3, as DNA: TGTGCCAGCAGCTTAGGGCCGGACGGTCACTATGGCTACACCTTC.

This chain's CDR3 is CASSEGTGANYGYTF. In DNA form, the CDR3 reads TGTGCCAGCAGTGAAGGGACAGGAGCTAACTATGGCTACACCTTC. V gene TRBV6-1 combines with J gene TRBJ1-2; 7 positions agree with TRBD1. The CDR3 consists of 15 residues. The germline V gene encodes CDR1 MNHNS and CDR2 SASEGT. Trimming removed 1 base from V and 0 bases from J; junction bases left unmatched: 2.